One TCR beta chain is described in this entry. The germline CDR1 and CDR2 sequences are SEHNR and FQNEAQ (reference sequence). V dropped 1 base and J dropped 5; count of bases not matched to a gene: 8. CDR3 size: 16 residues. Libraries were prepared by immunoSEQ multiplex PCR; TCRdb keeps only in-frame clonotypes and omits some of them. The sample lists around 40,000 clones; 88% were seen once. This specimen belongs to a study of blood T cell repertoires in COVID-19. The sequence derives from a human donor in a cohort sampled during active COVID-19. Sequencing input: peripheral blood. The chain uses TRBV7-9 and TRBJ1-1; 9 nucleotides align to TRBD1. The DNA of the CDR3 is TGTGCCAGCAGCTTAGACGGGACAGGGTTTTGGACTGAAGCTTTCTTT. Translated, it gives CASSLDGTGFWTEAFF.